The entry that follows covers one T cell receptor beta chain sequence. Its specific antigen is unknown. Within one base of it there is no much larger clone, and no base qualities were kept. The sample originates from a study of response to subunit inactivated influenza vaccine (dated 2018 in TCRdb). Background on the whole study: Deep quantitative profiling of the T cell receptor repertoire was used in the study to follow responses to a trivalent subunit inactivated influenza vaccine. Overall study results and their limits: It was suggested by the authors that each seasonal influenza vaccination may recruit only a limited number of new T cells.

The library came from RT-PCR. Reads for this sample came from an Illumina HiSeq 2500. Using fastp at Q25 and MiXCR, TCRdb reprocessed the public reads and kept productive beta chains. CDR3 protein duplicates are merged, each entry listing the most common genes and DNA. For this sample the table gives about 780,000 distinct CDR3 sequences, of which under 20% were detected only once. About a tenth of the sample is held by the ten biggest clonotypes. The receptor was derived from a man aged 45-60 years who received an inactivated influenza vaccine. Donor details come from another sample of the same person, matched by shared clones. This specimen was PBMCs from blood, taken 4 to 6 days after vaccination.

The DNA sequence is given as TGCGCCAGCAGCCAAGATTACGGACTAGCGGGGGGCCGGGATGAGCAGTTCTTC. This codes for CASSQDYGLAGGRDEQFF. This chain is built from TRBV4-3 and TRBJ2-1; a stretch of 14 junction bases matches TRBD2. At the junction V is shortened by 0 bases and J by 8 bases; bases outside the gene matches: 9. Its CDR3 holds 18 amino acids, cysteine through phenylalanine. CDR3 DNA only is kept here, 54 bases in frame from base 1. CDR1 and CDR2 (LGHNA, YSLEER) derive from the germline V gene.